These 18 T cell receptor beta chains were all obtained from the same sample, sequenced in a study of cytomegalovirus exposure and HLA in healthy donors (TCRdb year 2017). Receptor libraries were prepared by the immunoSEQ multiplex PCR assay. For the multiplex PCR, a mixture combining 60 forward primers for TCR Vbeta segments and 13 reverse primers for TCR Jbeta segments was used. TCRdb took this table from immuneACCESS and kept in-frame rearrangements with V and J called. Such tables lack part of the clones; where checked against another copy, unresolved V genes explain under half of the gap, and the rest is unexplained. The sample table records 120,000 to 150,000 clones; 65% to 80% of these occur just once. The ten top clones hold 1.6% of the sample. The specimen was PBMCs. These receptor sequences come from a woman under 40 in good health and CMV-seronegative.

This chain links TRBV7-8 with TRBJ2-7; D possibly corresponds to TRBD1 (5 bases). Germline V CDR1 and CDR2: SGHVS, FQNEAQ. Trimming shortened V by 4 bases and J by 7 bases, and 17 bases separated the two germline ends. This CDR3 is 14 amino acids long. The CDR3 protein is CASSSPPGSREQYF. CDR3 DNA: TGTGCCAGCAGCTCTCCACCAGGGTCCCGGGAGCAGTACTTC.

The chain employs TRBV30 and TRBJ1-6; D remains unclear. This CDR3 has 13 residues. V dropped 0 bases and J dropped 7 bases, with 7 bases sitting between them. Looked up from germline, CDR1 is GTSNPN and CDR2 is SVGIG (reference sequence). CDR3 in amino acids: CAWSVRGNSPLHF. CDR3 coding DNA: TGTGCCTGGAGTGTACGAGGGAATTCACCCCTCCACTTT.

On this clone itself: Sequence at one end of the junction differs from germline and may be a read error. The chain links TRBV7-9 to TRBJ2-2; 9 bases are a match to TRBD2. This CDR3 is built from 16 residues. The germline CDR1 and CDR2 sequences are SEHNR and FQNEAQ (reference sequence). CDR3 bases: TGTTCCAGCAGCTCTCATGCGGGAGGGCCGGGCGGGGAGCTGTTTTTT. Translating gives CSSSSHAGGPGGELFF.

This clone showed up just a few times. This chain connects TRBV6-6 to TRBJ1-2; 12 nucleotides align to TRBD1. Looked up from germline, CDR1 is MNHNY and CDR2 is SVGAGI (reference sequence). J gave up 7 bases and V 7 bases, and 7 bases lay outside the gene matches. The CDR3 length is 14 residues. In nucleotides, the CDR3 is TGTGCCAGCACCTTGGGACAGGGGGCCGGTGGCTACACCTTC. Protein: CASTLGQGAGGYTF.

The J gene is TRBJ1-2, the V gene TRBV11-3; D remains ambiguous. Germline V CDR1 and CDR2: SGHNT, YENEEA. The V end lost 4 bases, the J end lost 4 bases, and 10 bases lay between the germline ends. The CDR3 loop spans 13 amino acids. The CDR3 sequence: CASSSDRGYGYTF. The CDR3, as DNA: TGTGCCAGCAGCTCGGACCGGGGCTATGGCTACACCTTC.

The V gene is TRBV19, the J gene TRBJ1-1; TRBD1 is a possible D gene (6 bases). Deletions cut 7 bases from V and 4 bases from J, with 16 bases between. This CDR3 has 14 amino acids. Germline assignment: CDR1 LNHDA and CDR2 SQIVND (reference sequence). The CDR3 loop is CASKTGEGSTEAFF. Here the CDR3 DNA reads TGTGCCAGTAAGACAGGAGAAGGGAGCACTGAAGCTTTCTTT.

DNA for the CDR3: TGTGCCAGCAGCCTAGACAGGGTCCCAGCGGCCAATCAGCCCCAGCATTTT. This encodes CASSLDRVPAANQPQHF. V is TRBV28 and J is TRBJ1-5, with 7 nucleotides matching TRBD1. Germline CDR1 reads MDHEN; CDR2 reads SYDVKM. CDR3 length equals 17 residues. Losses at the gene ends were 6 bases for V and 3 bases for J; bases not matched to a gene: 14.

The rearrangement joins TRBV6-1 to TRBJ1-1; maybe TRBD1 (6 bases). Looked up from germline, CDR1 is MNHNS and CDR2 is SASEGT. CDR3 length equals 13 residues. Trimming took 9 bases from V and 0 from J, leaving 11 bases between them. The CDR3: CASGDTLNTEAFF. As DNA, the CDR3 is TGTGCCAGTGGGGACACTCTGAACACTGAAGCTTTCTTT.

The chain couples TRBV30 to TRBJ2-3; 7 nucleotides agree with TRBD2. CDR3 length: 14 amino acids. The V segment lost 5 bases and the J segment 2 bases; nucleotides outside the gene matches: 7. Per the germline V gene, CDR1 is GTSNPN and CDR2 is SVGIG (reference sequence). The CDR3 here is CAWGRAGPTDTQYF. The CDR3 DNA sequence: TGTGCCTGGGGCAGAGCGGGACCCACAGATACGCAGTATTTT.

This clone was seen a handful of times. CDR3 protein: CASRSTGAAAYEQYF. Written as DNA, the CDR3 is TGTGCCAGCAGGTCGACAGGGGCCGCGGCCTACGAGCAGTACTTC. This chain uses TRBV6-5 with TRBJ2-7, with 8 bases that match TRBD1. Germline lookup yields CDR1 MNHEY and CDR2 SVGAGI. The CDR3 has 15 amino acids. Unmatched junction bases numbered 9, after V lost 6 bases and J lost 2 bases.

V is TRBV5-1 and J is TRBJ2-7, with TRBD1 identical over 7 bases. Germline CDR1 reads SGHRS; CDR2 reads YFSETQ. Trimming removed 4 bases from V and 1 base from J; junction bases left unmatched: 8. The CDR3 runs to 15 residues. This CDR3 reads CASSNSGTDSYEQYF. In DNA form, the CDR3 reads TGCGCCAGCAGCAATTCCGGGACAGATTCCTACGAGCAGTACTTC. The variable domain in full, completed from reference TRBV5-1 and TRBJ2-7, reads KAGVTQTPRYLIKTRGQQVTLSCSPISGHRSVSWYQQTPGQGLQFLFEYFSETQRNKGNFPGRFSGRQFSNSRSEMNVSTLELGDSALYLCASSNSGTDSYEQYFGPGTRLTVT.

The V call is TRBV27, the J call TRBJ1-5; TRBD1 might be the D (6 bases). The CDR3 runs to 17 residues. Germline V gene lookup returns CDR1 MNHEY and CDR2 SMNVEV (reference sequence). The V gene lost 3 bases and the J gene lost 4 bases, with 19 bases spanning the gap. In DNA, the CDR3 is TGTGCCAGCAGTTTGGAATTCACCGGAGACAGGAATCAGCCCCAGCATTTT. The encoded protein is CASSLEFTGDRNQPQHF.

The chain employs TRBV2 and TRBJ2-7; maybe TRBD2 (6 bases). Germline V gene lookup returns CDR1 SNHLY and CDR2 FYNNEI. The CDR3 extends over 13 amino acids. The V end lost 8 bases, the J end lost 6 bases, and 17 bases lay between the germline ends. As DNA, the CDR3 is TGTGCCAGCGGCCTGGAGGGGAACGCCGAGCAGTACGTC. Translation: CASGLEGNAEQYV.

The chain combines TRBV5-1 with TRBJ1-2; 7 bases map to TRBD1. The CDR3 covers 15 residues. Germline V gene data show CDR1 as SGHRS and CDR2 as YFSETQ. Losses at the gene ends were 0 bases for V and 4 bases for J; bases not matched to a gene: 6. CDR3 region: CASSLDRGDGYGYTF. DNA for the CDR3: TGCGCCAGCAGCTTGGACAGGGGAGATGGCTATGGCTACACCTTC.

This clone was counted only a few times. This chain uses TRBV18 with TRBJ2-2; 9 bases are a match to TRBD1. Germline CDR1 KGHSH, CDR2 LQKENI. This CDR3 is 16 amino acids long. V gave up 8 bases and J gave up 1 base; unmatched junction bases: 8. The DNA of the CDR3 is TGTGCCAGCCGTAGAGCGGACAGGGGGAACACCGGGGAGCTGTTTTTT. This codes for CASRRADRGNTGELFF.

The genes are TRBV28 and TRBJ1-2, with D tentatively TRBD1 (6 bases). This CDR3 is built from 15 residues. Germline V gene data show CDR1 as MDHEN and CDR2 as SYDVKM. V was trimmed by 3 bases and J by 1 base, leaving 12 bases between them. This CDR3 reads CASSFGGSGNYGYTF. CDR3 bases: TGTGCCAGCAGTTTTGGGGGCAGCGGTAACTATGGCTACACCTTC.

The chain joins TRBV5-3 to TRBJ2-5, with 9 nucleotides matching TRBD2. TRBV5-3 is designated an ORF whose function remains uncertain. The trim removed 5 bases at V and 0 bases at J, leaving 11 bases unmatched. The CDR3 is 17 residues long. The CDR3 region is CARRRRSVAGDQETQYF. In DNA, the CDR3 is TGTGCCAGAAGGAGGCGCTCGGTAGCGGGGGACCAAGAGACCCAGTACTTC.

V is TRBV30 and J is TRBJ2-5, with 7 bases identical to TRBD1. CDR1 GTSNPN and CDR2 SVGIG come from the germline V gene (reference sequence). V was pared by 3 bases and J by 5 bases, with 12 bases of the junction left unmatched. The CDR3 has 15 amino acids. Here the CDR3 reads CAWSTGTVLEETQYF. DNA for the CDR3: TGTGCCTGGAGCACCGGGACAGTCCTTGAGGAGACCCAGTACTTC.